The clone carrying this T cell receptor (beta chain) was counted once. Its antigen is still unknown. V was cut by 1 base and J by 6 bases, with 14 bases left in between. CDR1 SGHTA and CDR2 FQGNSA come from the germline V gene. This CDR3 is built from 15 residues. The data derive from a study of blood T cells in healthy people across ages. The study, taken as a whole, reports: More naive CD4+ cells and higher diversity marked long-lived donors relative to aged donors. Per million T cells, TCR beta diversity dropped roughly linearly as age increased.

Combining a sample-barcoded 5' primer with a J-beta primer mix, a second PCR ran for about 7 to 12 cycles. Unique molecular identifiers of 12 random nucleotides labeled each cDNA. Any given sample supplied a minimum of 2.5 million CDR3-containing paired-end reads. A single record per CDR3 protein comes from TCRdb applying MiXCR to the 5' RACE reads. Of approximately 1.5 million distinct CDR3 sequences in the sample, less than 45% were seen once. The sequence came from a woman aged 18-30 years in good health. This rearrangement joins TRBV7-2 to TRBJ2-3; maybe TRBD2 (6 bases). The sequencing sample was made of blood. The CDR3 reads CASSLGGGGVDTQYF. The CDR3 DNA reads TGTGCCAGCAGCTTAGGGGGCGGCGGGGTCGATACGCAGTATTTT.